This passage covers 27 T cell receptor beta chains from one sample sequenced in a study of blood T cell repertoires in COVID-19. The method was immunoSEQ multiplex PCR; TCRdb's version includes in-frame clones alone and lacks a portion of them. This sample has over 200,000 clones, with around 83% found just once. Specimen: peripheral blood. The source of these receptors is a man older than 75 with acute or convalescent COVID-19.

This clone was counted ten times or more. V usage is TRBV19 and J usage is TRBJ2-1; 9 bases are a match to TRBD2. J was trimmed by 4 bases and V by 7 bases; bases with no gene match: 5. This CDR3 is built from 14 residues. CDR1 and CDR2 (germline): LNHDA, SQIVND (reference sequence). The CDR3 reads CASTLAGLYNEQFF. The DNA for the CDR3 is TGTGCCAGTACTCTAGCGGGACTATACAATGAGCAGTTCTTC.

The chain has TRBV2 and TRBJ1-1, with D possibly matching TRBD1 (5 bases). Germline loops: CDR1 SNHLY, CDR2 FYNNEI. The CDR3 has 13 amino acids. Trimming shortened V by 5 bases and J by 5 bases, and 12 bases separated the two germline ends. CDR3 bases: TGTGCCAGCAGTCCCTTGGGGGGAACTGAAGCTTTCTTT. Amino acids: CASSPLGGTEAFF.

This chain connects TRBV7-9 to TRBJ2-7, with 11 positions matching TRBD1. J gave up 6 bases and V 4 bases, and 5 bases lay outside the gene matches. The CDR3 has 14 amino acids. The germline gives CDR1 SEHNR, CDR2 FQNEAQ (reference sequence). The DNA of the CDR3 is TGTGCCAGCAGCTACGGACAGGGGGCTCGCGAGCAGTACTTC. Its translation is CASSYGQGAREQYF.

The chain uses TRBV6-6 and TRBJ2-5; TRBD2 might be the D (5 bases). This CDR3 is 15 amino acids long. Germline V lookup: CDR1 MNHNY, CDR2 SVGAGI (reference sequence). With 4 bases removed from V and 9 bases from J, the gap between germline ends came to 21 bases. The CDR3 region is CASSFSGSGSQAQYF. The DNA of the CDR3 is TGTGCCAGCAGTTTTTCGGGCAGTGGGAGTCAGGCCCAGTACTTC.

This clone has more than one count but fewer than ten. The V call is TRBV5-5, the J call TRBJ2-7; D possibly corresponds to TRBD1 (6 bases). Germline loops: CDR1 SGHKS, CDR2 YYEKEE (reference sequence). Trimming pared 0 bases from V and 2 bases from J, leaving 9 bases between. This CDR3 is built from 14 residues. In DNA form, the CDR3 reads TGTGCCAGCAGCTTGGGGACAGCTGCCTACGAGCAGTACTTC. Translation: CASSLGTAAYEQYF.

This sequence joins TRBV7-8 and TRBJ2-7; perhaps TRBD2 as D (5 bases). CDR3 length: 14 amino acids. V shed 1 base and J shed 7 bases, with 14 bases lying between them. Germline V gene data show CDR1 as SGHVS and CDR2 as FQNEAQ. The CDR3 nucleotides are TGTGCCAGCAGCTTAGGACTGACTTCGGGGGAGCAGTACTTC. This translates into CASSLGLTSGEQYF.

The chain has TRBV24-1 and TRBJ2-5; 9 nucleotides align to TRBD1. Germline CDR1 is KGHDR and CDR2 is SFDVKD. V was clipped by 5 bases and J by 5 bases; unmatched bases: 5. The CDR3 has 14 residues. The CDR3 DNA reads TGTGCCACCAGTGCCGGGACAGGGCGGGAGACCCAGTACTTC. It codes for CATSAGTGRETQYF.

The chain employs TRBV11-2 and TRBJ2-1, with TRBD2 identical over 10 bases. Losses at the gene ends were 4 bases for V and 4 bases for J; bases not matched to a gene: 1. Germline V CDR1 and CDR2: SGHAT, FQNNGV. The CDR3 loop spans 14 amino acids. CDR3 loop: CASSSGLAYNEQFF. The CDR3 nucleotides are TGTGCCAGCAGCTCGGGACTAGCGTACAATGAGCAGTTCTTC.

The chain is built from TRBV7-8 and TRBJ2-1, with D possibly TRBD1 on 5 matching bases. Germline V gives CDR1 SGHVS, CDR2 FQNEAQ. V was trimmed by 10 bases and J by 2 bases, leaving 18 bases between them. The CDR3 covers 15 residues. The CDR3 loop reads CATPTRLGAYNEQFF. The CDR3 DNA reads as TGTGCCACCCCAACCCGCCTAGGGGCCTACAATGAGCAGTTCTTC.

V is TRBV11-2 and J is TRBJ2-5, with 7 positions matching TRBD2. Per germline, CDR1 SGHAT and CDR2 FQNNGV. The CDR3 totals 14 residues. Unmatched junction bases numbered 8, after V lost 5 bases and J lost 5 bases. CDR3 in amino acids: CASSPQTSRETQYF. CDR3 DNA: TGTGCCAGCAGCCCTCAGACTAGCCGGGAGACCCAGTACTTC.

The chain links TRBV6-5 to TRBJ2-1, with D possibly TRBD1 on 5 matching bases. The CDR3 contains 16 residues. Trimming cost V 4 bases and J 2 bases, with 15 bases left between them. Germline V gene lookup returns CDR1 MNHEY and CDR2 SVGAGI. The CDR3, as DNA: TGTGCCAGCAGTTCACCGGAAGTGGGGCCCTACAATGAGCAGTTCTTC. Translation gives CASSSPEVGPYNEQFF.

CDR3 sequence reads: CASSKDPGTLYEKLFF. CDR3 coding DNA: TGTGCCAGCAGCAAGGACCCCGGGACATTGTATGAAAAACTGTTTTTT. V usage is TRBV5-4 and J usage is TRBJ1-4, with D tentatively TRBD1 (6 bases). The CDR3 contains 16 residues. Germline loops: CDR1 SGHNT, CDR2 YYREEE (reference sequence). Deletions cut 4 bases from V and 6 bases from J, with 19 bases between.

The CDR3 is CASSLSGLAKETQYF. CDR3 coding DNA: TGCGCCAGCAGCTTGTCGGGACTAGCCAAAGAGACCCAGTACTTC. The rearrangement links TRBV5-1 to TRBJ2-5, with 9 bases identical to TRBD2. Germline V gene sequence: CDR1 SGHRS, CDR2 YFSETQ. The trim removed 1 base at V and 3 bases at J, leaving 4 bases unmatched. The CDR3 runs 15 residues.

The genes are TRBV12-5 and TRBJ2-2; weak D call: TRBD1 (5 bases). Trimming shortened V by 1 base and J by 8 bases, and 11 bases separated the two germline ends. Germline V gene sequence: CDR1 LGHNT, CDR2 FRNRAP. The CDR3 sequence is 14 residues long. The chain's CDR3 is CASGLGQQSGELFF. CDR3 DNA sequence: TGTGCTAGTGGTTTGGGACAGCAATCGGGGGAGCTGTTTTTT.

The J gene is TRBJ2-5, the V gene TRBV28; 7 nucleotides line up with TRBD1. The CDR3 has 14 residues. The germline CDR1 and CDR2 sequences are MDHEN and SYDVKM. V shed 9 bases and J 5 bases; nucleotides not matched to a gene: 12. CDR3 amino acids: CASKGAAPLETQYF. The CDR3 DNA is TGTGCCAGTAAGGGGGCAGCTCCCCTTGAGACCCAGTACTTC.

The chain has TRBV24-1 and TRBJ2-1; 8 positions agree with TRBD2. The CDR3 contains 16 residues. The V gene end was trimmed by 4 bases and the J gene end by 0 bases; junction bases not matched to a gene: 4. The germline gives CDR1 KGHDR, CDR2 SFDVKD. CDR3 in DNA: TGTGCCACCAGTGACCCGAGCGGGAGCTCCTACAATGAGCAGTTCTTC. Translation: CATSDPSGSSYNEQFF.

In nucleotides, the CDR3 is TGTGCCAGCAGTCTATCAGCGATTAGCAATCAGCCCCAGCATTTT. This codes for CASSLSAISNQPQHF. The gene calls are TRBV6-5 and TRBJ1-5; D is undetermined. Germline CDR1 MNHEY, CDR2 SVGAGI. This CDR3 comprises 15 residues. Trimming took off 5 bases at V and 0 bases at J, with 11 bases between the two ends.

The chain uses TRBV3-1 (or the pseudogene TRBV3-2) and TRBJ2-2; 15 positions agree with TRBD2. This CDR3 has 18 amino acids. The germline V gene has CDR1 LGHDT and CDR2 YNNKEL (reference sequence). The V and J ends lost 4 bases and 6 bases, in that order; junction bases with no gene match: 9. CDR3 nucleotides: TGTGCCAGCAGCCTACGGACTAGCGGGAGGGCCCTCGCCGGGGAGCTGTTTTTT. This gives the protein CASSLRTSGRALAGELFF.

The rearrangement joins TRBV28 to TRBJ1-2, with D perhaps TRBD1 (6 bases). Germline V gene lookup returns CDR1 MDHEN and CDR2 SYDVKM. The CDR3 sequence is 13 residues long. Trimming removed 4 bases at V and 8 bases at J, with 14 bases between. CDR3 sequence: CASSSGQRWGYTF. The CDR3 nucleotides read TGTGCCAGCAGTTCAGGACAGCGCTGGGGCTACACCTTC.

The CDR3 loop is CASSLLQRASTDTQYF. CDR3 sequence (DNA): TGTGCCAGCAGCTTATTACAGAGAGCTAGCACAGATACGCAGTATTTT. The chain links TRBV11-2 to TRBJ2-3; unclear D gene. This CDR3 contains 16 residues. The germline V and J ends were trimmed by 2 bases and 0 bases, with 12 bases remaining between them. Germline V gene sequence: CDR1 SGHAT, CDR2 FQNNGV.

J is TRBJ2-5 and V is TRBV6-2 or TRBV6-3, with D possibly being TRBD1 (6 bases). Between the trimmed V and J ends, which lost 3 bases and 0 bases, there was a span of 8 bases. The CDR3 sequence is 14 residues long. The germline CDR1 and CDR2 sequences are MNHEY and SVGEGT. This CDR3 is CASSYGTYQETQYF. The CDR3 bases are TGTGCCAGCAGTTATGGGACATACCAAGAGACCCAGTACTTC.

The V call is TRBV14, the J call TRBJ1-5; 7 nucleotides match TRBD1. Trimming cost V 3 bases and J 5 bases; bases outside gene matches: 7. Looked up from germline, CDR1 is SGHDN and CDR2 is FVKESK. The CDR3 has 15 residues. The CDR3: CASSQGGQLDQPQHF. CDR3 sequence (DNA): TGTGCCAGCAGCCAGGGGGGACAGCTTGATCAGCCCCAGCATTTT.

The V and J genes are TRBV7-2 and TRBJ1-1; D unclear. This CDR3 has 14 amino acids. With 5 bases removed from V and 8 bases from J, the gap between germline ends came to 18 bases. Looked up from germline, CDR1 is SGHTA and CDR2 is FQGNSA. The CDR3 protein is CASSPRLVLGEAFF. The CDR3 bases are TGTGCCAGCAGCCCCCGTCTCGTCCTAGGCGAAGCTTTCTTT. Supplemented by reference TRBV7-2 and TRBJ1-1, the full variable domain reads GAGVSQSPSNKVTEKGKDVELRCDPISGHTALYWYRQSLGQGLEFLIYFQGNSAPDKSGLPSDRFSAERTGGSVSTLTIQRTQQEDSAVYLCASSPRLVLGEAFFGQGTRLTVV.

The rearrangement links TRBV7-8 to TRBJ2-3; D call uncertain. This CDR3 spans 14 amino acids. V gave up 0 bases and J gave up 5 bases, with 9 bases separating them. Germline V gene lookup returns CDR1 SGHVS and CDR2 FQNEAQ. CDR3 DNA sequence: TGTGCCAGCAGCTTAGCGGTGAGGCGAGATACGCAGTATTTT. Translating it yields CASSLAVRRDTQYF. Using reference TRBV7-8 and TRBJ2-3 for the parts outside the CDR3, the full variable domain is GAGVSQSPRYKVAKRGQDVALRCDPISGHVSLFWYQQALGQGPEFLTYFQNEAQLDKSGLPSDRFFAERPEGSVSTLKIQRTQQEDSAVYLCASSLAVRRDTQYFGPGTRLTVL.

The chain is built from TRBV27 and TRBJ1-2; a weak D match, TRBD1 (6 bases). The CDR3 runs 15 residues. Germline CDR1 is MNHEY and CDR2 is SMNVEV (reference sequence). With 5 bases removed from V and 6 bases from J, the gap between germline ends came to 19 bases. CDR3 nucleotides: TGTGCCAGCAGTACGACAGGTTCCGGATGGGATGGCTACACCTTC. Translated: CASSTTGSGWDGYTF.

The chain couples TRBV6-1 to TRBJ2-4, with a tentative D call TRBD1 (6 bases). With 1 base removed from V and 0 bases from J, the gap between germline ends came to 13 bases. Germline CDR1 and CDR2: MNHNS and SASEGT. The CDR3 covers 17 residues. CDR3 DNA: TGTGCCAGCAGTGAAGGGTGGGGGCTACTAGCCAAAAACATTCAGTACTTC. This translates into CASSEGWGLLAKNIQYF.

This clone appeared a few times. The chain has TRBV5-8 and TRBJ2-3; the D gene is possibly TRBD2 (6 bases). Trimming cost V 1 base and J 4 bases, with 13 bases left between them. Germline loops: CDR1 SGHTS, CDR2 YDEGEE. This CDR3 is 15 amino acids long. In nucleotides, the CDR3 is TGTGCCAGCAGCTTGCGGGGGTTGCAAGCAGATACGCAGTATTTT. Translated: CASSLRGLQADTQYF. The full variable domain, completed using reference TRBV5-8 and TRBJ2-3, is EAGVTQSPTHLIKTRGQQATLRCSPISGHTSVYWYQQALGLGLQFLLWYDEGEERNRGNFPPRFSGRQFPNYSSELNVNALELEDSALYLCASSLRGLQADTQYFGPGTRLTVL.